The 5 T cell receptor beta chains below all came from one sample that was sequenced in a study of preoperative IRX-2 immunotherapy in early breast cancer. TCRdb's table, derived via immunoSEQ multiplex PCR, lists solely in-frame clones and lacks some. The table records about 2,700 clones, around 74% of them present only once. The treatment here: preoperative locoregional IRX-2 cytokine immunotherapy. Specimen: tumor tissue, collected before IRX-2 immunotherapy. The receptors shown here come from a human donor with breast cancer.

This clone has more than one count but fewer than ten. The chain couples TRBV6-8 to TRBJ1-2, with 7 bases lining up with TRBD1. V lost 7 bases to trimming and J lost 0 bases; unmatched junction nucleotides: 5. CDR3 length equals 14 residues. Looked up from germline, CDR1 is MNHGY and CDR2 is SAAAGT. The CDR3 DNA reads TGTGCCAGCAAGAGGACAGGACCTAACTATGGCTACACCTTC. This gives the protein CASKRTGPNYGYTF.

This clone has just a few counts. The CDR3 sequence is CASSPTGAYEQYF. CDR3 DNA: TGTGCCAGCTCACCTACAGGGGCCTACGAGCAGTACTTC. The chain recombines TRBV18 with TRBJ2-7, with 7 bases aligning to TRBD1. The CDR3 runs 13 residues. The V gene end was trimmed by 3 bases and the J gene end by 2 bases; junction bases not matched to a gene: 1. Germline CDR1 KGHSH, CDR2 LQKENI.

The chain is built from TRBV11-3 and TRBJ1-5; TRBD1 aligns across 12 bases. The CDR3 runs to 19 residues. Germline values: CDR1 SGHNT, CDR2 YENEEA. V shed 5 bases and J 1 base; nucleotides not matched to a gene: 12. The chain's CDR3 is CASSKLMGQGAVSNQPQHF. CDR3 in DNA: TGTGCCAGCAGCAAATTGATGGGACAGGGGGCGGTCAGCAATCAGCCCCAGCATTTT.

The V gene is TRBV23-1, the J gene TRBJ1-2, with D unclear. TRBV23-1 is identified as an open reading frame with a role that is uncertain. V lost 0 bases to trimming and J lost 8 bases, with 13 bases between them. This CDR3 spans 14 amino acids. The CDR3 sequence: CASSQSPGSMGYTF. The CDR3 DNA reads as TGCGCCAGCAGTCAATCCCCGGGATCTATGGGCTACACCTTC.

DNA for the CDR3: TGTGCCAGCAGCTTACAGGCAGGGGGCAACACTGAAGCTTTCTTT. This gives the protein CASSLQAGGNTEAFF. This rearrangement joins TRBV7-6 to TRBJ1-1; the match to TRBD1 covers 8 bases. Germline CDR1 SGHVS, CDR2 FNYEAQ. This CDR3 contains 15 residues. V lost 2 bases and J lost 2; bases outside the gene matches: 4.